This record concerns one TCR beta chain sequence. The CDR3 is 16 amino acids. From germline, CDR1 is MGHRA and CDR2 YSYEKL. J was trimmed by 3 bases and V by 1 base; bases with no gene match: 7. Here immunoSEQ multiplex PCR was the method, and the copy in TCRdb shows in-frame clones only, minus some. The table has roughly 300,000 clones, 86% seen once. These data are taken from a study of blood T cell repertoires in COVID-19. Self-reported history from a screening survey and questionnaire set each donor's cohort. Donors in Cohort 3 counted as recovered after two negative PCRs, clearance, or symptom resolution.

Material for sequencing was PBMCs or T cells enriched from blood (not recorded which). The V and J genes are TRBV4-1 and TRBJ2-7; 9 nucleotides align to TRBD2. The clonotype comes from a man younger than 45 who had recovered from COVID-19. CDR3: CASSQVPGSGGYEQYF. The CDR3 DNA sequence: TGCGCCAGCAGCCAAGTGCCGGGTAGCGGGGGCTACGAGCAGTACTTC.